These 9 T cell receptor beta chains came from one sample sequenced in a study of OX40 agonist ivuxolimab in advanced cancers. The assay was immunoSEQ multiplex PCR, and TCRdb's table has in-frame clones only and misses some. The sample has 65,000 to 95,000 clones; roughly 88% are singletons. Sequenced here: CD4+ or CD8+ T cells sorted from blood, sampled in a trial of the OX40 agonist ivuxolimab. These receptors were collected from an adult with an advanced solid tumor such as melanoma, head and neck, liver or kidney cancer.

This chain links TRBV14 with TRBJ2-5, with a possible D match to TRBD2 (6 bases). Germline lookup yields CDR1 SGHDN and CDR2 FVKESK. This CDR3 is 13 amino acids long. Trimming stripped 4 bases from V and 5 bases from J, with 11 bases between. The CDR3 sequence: CASSRGTAETQYF. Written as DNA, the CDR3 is TGTGCCAGCAGCCGCGGGACTGCTGAGACCCAGTACTTC.

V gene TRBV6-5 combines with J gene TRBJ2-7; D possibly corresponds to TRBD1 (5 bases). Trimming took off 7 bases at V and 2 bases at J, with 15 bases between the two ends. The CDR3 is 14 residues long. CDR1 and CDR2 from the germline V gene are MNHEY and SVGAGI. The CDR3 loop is CASTGQGGTYEQYF. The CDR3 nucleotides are TGTGCCAGCACCGGGCAGGGTGGAACCTACGAGCAGTACTTC.

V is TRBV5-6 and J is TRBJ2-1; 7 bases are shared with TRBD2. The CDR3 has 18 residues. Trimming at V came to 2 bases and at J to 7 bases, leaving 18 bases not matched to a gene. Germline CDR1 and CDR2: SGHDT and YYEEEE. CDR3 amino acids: CASSFYAAGEVSRNEQFF. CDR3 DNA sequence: TGTGCCAGCAGCTTTTATGCGGCGGGAGAAGTCAGTAGGAATGAGCAGTTCTTC.

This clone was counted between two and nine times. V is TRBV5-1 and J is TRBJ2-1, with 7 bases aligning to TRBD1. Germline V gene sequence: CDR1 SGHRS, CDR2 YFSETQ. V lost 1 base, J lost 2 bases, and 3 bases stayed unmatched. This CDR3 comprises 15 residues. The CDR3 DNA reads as TGCGCCAGCAGCTTGAGGCAGGGGGCCTACAATGAGCAGTTCTTC. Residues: CASSLRQGAYNEQFF.

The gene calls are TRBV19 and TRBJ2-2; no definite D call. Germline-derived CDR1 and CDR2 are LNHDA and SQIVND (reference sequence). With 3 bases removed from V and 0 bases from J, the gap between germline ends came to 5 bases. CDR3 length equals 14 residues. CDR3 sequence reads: CASSMTSNTGELFF. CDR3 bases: TGTGCCAGTAGTATGACATCGAACACCGGGGAGCTGTTTTTT. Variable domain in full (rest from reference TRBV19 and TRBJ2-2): DGGITQSPKYLFRKEGQNVTLSCEQNLNHDAMYWYRQDPGQGLRLIYYSQIVNDFQKGDIAEGYSVSREKKESFPLTVTSAQKNPTAFYLCASSMTSNTGELFFGEGSRLTVL.

CDR3 nucleotides: TGTGCCATCAGTGAGTCGAGGCAGGGGGAGGATCAGCCCCAGCATTTT. Translation: CAISESRQGEDQPQHF. The gene calls are TRBV10-3 and TRBJ1-5; 7 positions match TRBD1. Germline lookup yields CDR1 ENHRY and CDR2 SYGVKD. The CDR3 length is 16 residues. The J segment lost 5 bases and the V segment lost 0 bases, leaving 7 bases of the junction unmatched.

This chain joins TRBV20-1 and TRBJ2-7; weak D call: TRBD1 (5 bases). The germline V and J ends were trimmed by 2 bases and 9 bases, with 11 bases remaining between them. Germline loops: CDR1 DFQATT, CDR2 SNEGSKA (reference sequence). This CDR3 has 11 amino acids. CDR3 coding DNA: TGCAGTGCTAGAACACAGGCAGCGCAGTACTTC. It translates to CSARTQAAQYF.

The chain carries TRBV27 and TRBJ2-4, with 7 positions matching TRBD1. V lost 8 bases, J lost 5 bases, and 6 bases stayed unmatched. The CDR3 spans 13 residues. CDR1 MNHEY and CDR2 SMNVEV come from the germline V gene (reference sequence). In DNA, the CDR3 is TGTGCCAGCTCCGGGACAGAACAAAACATTCAGTACTTC. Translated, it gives CASSGTEQNIQYF.

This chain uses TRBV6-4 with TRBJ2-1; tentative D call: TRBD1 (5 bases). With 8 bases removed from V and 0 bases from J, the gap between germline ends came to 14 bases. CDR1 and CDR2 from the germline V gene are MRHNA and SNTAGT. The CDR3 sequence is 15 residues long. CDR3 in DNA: TGTGCCAGCCCGAAGAACAGGAGCTCCTACAATGAGCAGTTCTTC. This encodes CASPKNRSSYNEQFF.